Listed below are T cell receptor beta chains from one sample, sequenced in a study of T cell repertoires in cytomegalovirus infection. TCRdb ran MiXCR on the reads and lists one entry per CDR3 protein. The table has around 900,000 distinct CDR3 sequences, approximately 33% seen once. These receptors' targets are unknown. The material was cultured CD8+ T cells from PBMCs, obtained from culture after CMV antigen stimulation. These receptors came from a human donor in good health (CMV status not recorded). Some clones in this sample may be carry-over from other donors' samples. Both conserved end residues are part of each CDR3. The order of the fields is J gene, V gene, D gene, clone size, CDR3 protein, CDR3 DNA. A D gene is named only where the DNA matches it firmly. Clone size is not always given. Where it is, it says once, few, many or a class for expanded clones.

j_gene: TRBJ2-1; v_gene: TRBV12-3/TRBV12-4; d_gene: TRBD2; abundance: many; CDR3aa: CASSLVGGGPMNQFF; CDR3nt: TGTGCCAGCAGCTTGGTCGGGGGGGGGCCGATGAACCAGTTCTTC
j_gene: TRBJ2-3; v_gene: TRBV5-1; d_gene: NA; abundance: once; CDR3aa: CASSERFPTDTQYF; CDR3nt: TGCGCCAGCAGCGAGAGGTTTCCCACAGATACGCAGTATTTT
j_gene: TRBJ2-1; v_gene: TRBV11-2; d_gene: NA; abundance: NA; CDR3aa: CASSLGDKGHNEQFF; CDR3nt: TGTGCCAGCAGCTTGGGAGACAAGGGTCACAATGAGCAGTTCTTC
j_gene: TRBJ1-1; v_gene: TRBV9; d_gene: NA; abundance: NA; CDR3aa: CASSVGAALNTEAFF; CDR3nt: TGTGCCAGCAGCGTAGGCGCGGCACTGAACACTGAAGCTTTCTTT
j_gene: TRBJ2-5; v_gene: TRBV20-1; d_gene: NA; abundance: few; CDR3aa: CSARSVVGSGRGETQYF; CDR3nt: TGCAGTGCTAGATCCGTAGTGGGCTCGGGGCGTGGGGAGACCCAGTACTTC
j_gene: TRBJ2-4; v_gene: TRBV11-2; d_gene: NA; abundance: few; CDR3aa: CASSLPSDRKNIQYF; CDR3nt: TGTGCCAGCAGCCTACCATCGGACAGAAAAAACATTCAGTACTTC
j_gene: TRBJ1-5; v_gene: TRBV19; d_gene: NA; abundance: NA; CDR3aa: CASSTQPGNQPQHF; CDR3nt: TGTGCCAGTAGTACTCAACCTGGGAATCAGCCCCAGCATTTT
j_gene: TRBJ2-2; v_gene: TRBV27; d_gene: TRBD1; abundance: NA; CDR3aa: CASSNGQGAYTGELFF; CDR3nt: TGTGCCAGCAGTAATGGACAGGGGGCGTATACCGGGGAGCTGTTTTTT
j_gene: TRBJ2-1; v_gene: TRBV4-1; d_gene: TRBD1; abundance: few; CDR3aa: CASSLPTGGNEQFF; CDR3nt: TGCGCCAGCAGCCTCCCGACAGGGGGCAATGAGCAGTTCTTC
j_gene: TRBJ2-1; v_gene: TRBV7-2; d_gene: TRBD2; abundance: many; CDR3aa: CASSQLAGDSYNEQFF; CDR3nt: TGTGCCAGCAGCCAACTAGCGGGGGATTCCTACAATGAGCAGTTCTTC
j_gene: TRBJ2-2; v_gene: TRBV12-3/TRBV12-4; d_gene: NA; abundance: NA; CDR3aa: CASTPGALGTGELFF; CDR3nt: TGTGCCAGCACCCCCGGGGCCCTCGGGACCGGGGAGCTGTTTTTT
j_gene: TRBJ1-1; v_gene: TRBV27; d_gene: TRBD1; abundance: NA; CDR3aa: CASSTAGQIYTEAFF; CDR3nt: TGTGCCAGCAGTACGGCGGGACAGATCTACACTGAAGCTTTCTTT
j_gene: TRBJ2-2; v_gene: TRBV7-6; d_gene: NA; abundance: few; CDR3aa: CASSLEATSGELFF; CDR3nt: TGTGCCAGCAGCTTAGAAGCGACTTCCGGGGAGCTGTTTTTT
j_gene: TRBJ1-4; v_gene: TRBV7-9; d_gene: NA; abundance: NA; CDR3aa: CASSPTVLGGETNEKLFF; CDR3nt: TGTGCCAGCAGCCCCACTGTGCTGGGGGGCGAGACTAATGAAAAACTGTTTTTT
j_gene: TRBJ2-2; v_gene: TRBV7-2; d_gene: NA; abundance: many; CDR3aa: CASSSYRENTGELFF; CDR3nt: TGTGCCAGCAGCTCGTACAGGGAGAACACCGGGGAGCTGTTTTTT
j_gene: TRBJ2-2; v_gene: TRBV7-6; d_gene: TRBD1; abundance: NA; CDR3aa: CASSLAWPGDRVWFGELFF; CDR3nt: TGTGCCAGCAGCTTAGCTTGGCCGGGGGACAGGGTTTGGTTCGGGGAGCTGTTTTTT
j_gene: TRBJ1-1; v_gene: TRBV4-1; d_gene: TRBD1; abundance: few; CDR3aa: CASSPQGPRDTEAFF; CDR3nt: TGCGCCAGCAGCCCACAGGGGCCTCGGGACACTGAAGCTTTCTTT
j_gene: TRBJ1-1; v_gene: TRBV6-5; d_gene: NA; abundance: once; CDR3aa: CASTEEYRNTEAFF; CDR3nt: TGTGCCAGCACGGAGGAGTACAGGAACACTGAAGCTTTCTTT
j_gene: TRBJ1-1; v_gene: TRBV29-1; d_gene: TRBD1; abundance: NA; CDR3aa: CSVELRQGAFF; CDR3nt: TGCAGCGTTGAACTCCGACAGGGGGCTTTCTTT
j_gene: TRBJ2-1; v_gene: TRBV7-9; d_gene: NA; abundance: NA; CDR3aa: CASSPIRDGDYNEQFF; CDR3nt: TGTGCCAGCAGCCCGATCCGGGACGGGGACTACAATGAGCAGTTCTTC
j_gene: TRBJ2-3; v_gene: TRBV7-2; d_gene: NA; abundance: many; CDR3aa: CASSLAAGRGTDTQYF; CDR3nt: TGTGCCAGCAGCTTAGCGGCGGGGAGAGGCACAGATACGCAGTATTTT
j_gene: TRBJ2-7; v_gene: TRBV12-5; d_gene: NA; abundance: NA; CDR3aa: CASGLDGTYEQYF; CDR3nt: TGTGCTAGTGGTTTGGACGGAACCTACGAGCAGTACTTC
j_gene: TRBJ1-1; v_gene: TRBV6-2/TRBV6-3; d_gene: NA; abundance: NA; CDR3aa: CASSYSAAESNTEAFF; CDR3nt: TGTGCCAGCAGTTACTCGGCGGCCGAGTCGAACACTGAAGCTTTCTTT
j_gene: TRBJ2-7; v_gene: TRBV4-1; d_gene: NA; abundance: NA; CDR3aa: CASSPFLSGLGYEQYF; CDR3nt: TGCGCCAGCAGCCCGTTCTTAAGCGGGTTGGGCTACGAGCAGTACTTC
j_gene: TRBJ1-1; v_gene: TRBV6-1; d_gene: NA; abundance: NA; CDR3aa: CASLAPLNTEAFF; CDR3nt: TGTGCCAGCCTCGCGCCCTTAAACACTGAAGCTTTCTTT
j_gene: TRBJ2-4; v_gene: TRBV7-6; d_gene: TRBD1; abundance: NA; CDR3aa: CASSPGGQRIKNIQYF; CDR3nt: TGTGCCAGCAGCCCAGGGGGACAGAGAATAAAAAACATTCAGTACTTC
j_gene: TRBJ1-2; v_gene: TRBV28; d_gene: TRBD1; abundance: few; CDR3aa: CASSLLVRDRENYGYTF; CDR3nt: TGTGCCAGCAGTTTACTCGTCCGGGACAGGGAAAACTATGGCTACACCTTC
j_gene: TRBJ2-6; v_gene: TRBV7-6; d_gene: NA; abundance: NA; CDR3aa: CASSLVIGGYGANVLTF; CDR3nt: TGTGCCAGCAGCTTAGTGATAGGGGGGTACGGGGCCAACGTCCTGACTTTC
j_gene: TRBJ2-7; v_gene: TRBV29-1; d_gene: NA; abundance: NA; CDR3aa: CSVRWVGYEQYF; CDR3nt: TGCAGCGTTCGGTGGGTAGGGTACGAGCAGTACTTC
j_gene: TRBJ1-3; v_gene: TRBV19; d_gene: NA; abundance: NA; CDR3aa: CASSMGPFGTTTSGNTIYF; CDR3nt: TGTGCCAGTAGTATGGGACCTTTTGGGACTACCACCTCTGGAAACACCATATATTTT
j_gene: TRBJ1-2; v_gene: TRBV7-2; d_gene: NA; abundance: many; CDR3aa: CASSYRDGENYGYTF; CDR3nt: TGTGCCAGCAGCTACCGGGACGGAGAGAACTATGGCTACACCTTC
j_gene: TRBJ2-3; v_gene: TRBV28; d_gene: TRBD2; abundance: NA; CDR3aa: CASSTQLLGTSADTQYF; CDR3nt: TGTGCCAGCAGTACTCAATTATTAGGGACTAGCGCAGATACGCAGTATTTT
j_gene: TRBJ2-7; v_gene: TRBV4-1; d_gene: NA; abundance: NA; CDR3aa: CASSAVLAAHYEQYF; CDR3nt: TGCGCCAGCAGCGCGGTCCTAGCTGCCCACTACGAGCAGTACTTC
j_gene: TRBJ2-2; v_gene: TRBV7-6; d_gene: TRBD2; abundance: NA; CDR3aa: CASSQIAGGRLAGELFF; CDR3nt: TGTGCCAGCAGTCAGATTGCGGGGGGGCGATTGGCCGGGGAGCTGTTTTTT
j_gene: TRBJ1-4; v_gene: TRBV7-8; d_gene: NA; abundance: many; CDR3aa: CASSSSGPNEKLFF; CDR3nt: TGTGCCAGCAGCAGCTCGGGGCCCAATGAAAAACTGTTTTTT
j_gene: TRBJ1-1; v_gene: TRBV10-3; d_gene: NA; abundance: NA; CDR3aa: CAISETGQMNTEAFF; CDR3nt: TGTGCCATCAGTGAGACTGGACAGATGAACACTGAAGCTTTCTTT
j_gene: TRBJ1-1; v_gene: TRBV5-1; d_gene: NA; abundance: NA; CDR3aa: CASSPLDGEQLNTEAFF; CDR3nt: TGCGCCAGCAGCCCCCTAGACGGGGAGCAGCTGAACACTGAAGCTTTCTTT
j_gene: TRBJ2-3; v_gene: TRBV7-6; d_gene: TRBD2; abundance: many; CDR3aa: CASSLMLAGAREADTQYF; CDR3nt: TGTGCCAGCAGCTTGATGCTAGCGGGGGCCCGTGAGGCAGATACGCAGTATTTT
j_gene: TRBJ1-6; v_gene: TRBV7-2; d_gene: NA; abundance: many; CDR3aa: CASSLVWNSPLHF; CDR3nt: TGTGCCAGCAGCTTAGTTTGGAATTCACCCCTCCACTTT
j_gene: TRBJ1-5; v_gene: TRBV12-3/TRBV12-4; d_gene: NA; abundance: many; CDR3aa: CASSPGSQPQHF; CDR3nt: TGTGCCAGCAGCCCCGGGAGTCAGCCCCAGCATTTT
j_gene: TRBJ2-5; v_gene: TRBV20-1; d_gene: TRBD2; abundance: NA; CDR3aa: CSARDAGGRETQYF; CDR3nt: TGCAGTGCTAGAGATGCGGGGGGGCGAGAGACCCAGTACTTC